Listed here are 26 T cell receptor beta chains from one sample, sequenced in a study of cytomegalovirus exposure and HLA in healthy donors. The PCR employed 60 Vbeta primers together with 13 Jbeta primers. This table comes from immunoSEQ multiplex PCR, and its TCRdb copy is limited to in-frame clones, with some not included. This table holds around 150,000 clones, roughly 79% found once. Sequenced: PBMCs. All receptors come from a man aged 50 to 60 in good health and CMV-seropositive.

The CDR3 DNA reads as TGTGCCAGTAGTGTCGGGACAGGACCCTACGAGCAGTACTTC. Its translation is CASSVGTGPYEQYF. The chain has TRBV19 and TRBJ2-7, with TRBD1 identical over 8 bases. After removal of 5 bases from V and 2 bases from J, the junction contained 5 bases not matched to a gene. Germline V gene sequence: CDR1 LNHDA, CDR2 SQIVND (reference sequence). The CDR3 is 14 amino acids.

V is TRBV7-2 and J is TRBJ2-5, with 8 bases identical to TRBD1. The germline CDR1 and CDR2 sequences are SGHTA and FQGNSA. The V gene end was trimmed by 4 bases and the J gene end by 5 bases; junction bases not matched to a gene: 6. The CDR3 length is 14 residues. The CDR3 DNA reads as TGTGCCAGCAGCTCCCGGACAGGGAGCGAGACCCAGTACTTC. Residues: CASSSRTGSETQYF.

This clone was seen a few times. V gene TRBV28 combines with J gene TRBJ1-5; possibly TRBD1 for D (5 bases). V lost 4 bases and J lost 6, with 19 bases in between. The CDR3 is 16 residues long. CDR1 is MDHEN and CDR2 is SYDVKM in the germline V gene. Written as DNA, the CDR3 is TGTGCCAGCAGTTCCAACAGGCGGAAAAGGGGTCAGCCCCAGCATTTT. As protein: CASSSNRRKRGQPQHF. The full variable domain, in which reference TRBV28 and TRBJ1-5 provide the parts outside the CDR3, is DVKVTQSSRYLVKRTGEKVFLECVQDMDHENMFWYRQDPGLGLRLIYFSYDVKMKEKGDIPEGYSVSREKKERFSLILESASTNQTSMYLCASSSNRRKRGQPQHFGDGTRLSIL.

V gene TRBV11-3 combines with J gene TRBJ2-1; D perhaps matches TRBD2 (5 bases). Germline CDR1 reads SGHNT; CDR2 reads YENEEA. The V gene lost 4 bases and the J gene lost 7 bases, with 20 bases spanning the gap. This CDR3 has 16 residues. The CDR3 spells CASSSRWTGPGNEQFF. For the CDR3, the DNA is TGTGCCAGCAGCTCTCGATGGACTGGACCGGGGAATGAGCAGTTCTTC.

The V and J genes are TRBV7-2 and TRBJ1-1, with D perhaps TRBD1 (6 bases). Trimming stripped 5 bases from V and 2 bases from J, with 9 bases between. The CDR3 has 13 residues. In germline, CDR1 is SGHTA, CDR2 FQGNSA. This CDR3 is CASSADSNTEAFF. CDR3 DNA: TGTGCCAGCAGCGCGGACAGTAACACTGAAGCTTTCTTT.

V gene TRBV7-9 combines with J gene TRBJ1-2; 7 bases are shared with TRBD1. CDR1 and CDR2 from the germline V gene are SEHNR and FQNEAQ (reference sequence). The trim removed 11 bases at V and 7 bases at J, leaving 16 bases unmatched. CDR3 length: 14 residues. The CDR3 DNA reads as TGTGCCTCATCAGCAGGGGGTGTTTTTGGTGGCTACACCTTC. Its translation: CASSAGGVFGGYTF.

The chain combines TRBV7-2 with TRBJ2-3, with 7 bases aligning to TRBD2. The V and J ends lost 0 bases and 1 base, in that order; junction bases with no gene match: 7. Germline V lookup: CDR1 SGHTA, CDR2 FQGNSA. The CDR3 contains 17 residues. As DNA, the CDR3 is TGTGCCAGCAGCTTAGCGCAGTTCCGGGGGGGCACAGATACGCAGTATTTT. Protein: CASSLAQFRGGTDTQYF.

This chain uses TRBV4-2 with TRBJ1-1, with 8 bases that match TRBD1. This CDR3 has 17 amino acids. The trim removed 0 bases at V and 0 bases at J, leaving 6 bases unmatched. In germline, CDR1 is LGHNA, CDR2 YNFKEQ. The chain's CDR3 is CASSQDVAGGLNTEAFF. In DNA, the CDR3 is TGTGCCAGCAGCCAAGATGTGGCAGGGGGCTTGAACACTGAAGCTTTCTTT.

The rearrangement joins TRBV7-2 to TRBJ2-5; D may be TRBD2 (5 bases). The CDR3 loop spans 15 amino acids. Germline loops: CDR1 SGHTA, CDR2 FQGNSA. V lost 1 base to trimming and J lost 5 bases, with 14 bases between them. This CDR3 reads CASSLGPVARETQYF. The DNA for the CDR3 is TGTGCCAGCAGCTTAGGTCCGGTAGCGCGGGAGACCCAGTACTTC.

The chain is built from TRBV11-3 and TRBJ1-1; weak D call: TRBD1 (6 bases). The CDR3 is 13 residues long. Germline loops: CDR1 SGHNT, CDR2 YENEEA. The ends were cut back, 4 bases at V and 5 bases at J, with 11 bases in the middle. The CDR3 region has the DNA TGTGCCAGCAGCTCGGGACATAAGACTGAAGCTTTCTTT. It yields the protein CASSSGHKTEAFF.

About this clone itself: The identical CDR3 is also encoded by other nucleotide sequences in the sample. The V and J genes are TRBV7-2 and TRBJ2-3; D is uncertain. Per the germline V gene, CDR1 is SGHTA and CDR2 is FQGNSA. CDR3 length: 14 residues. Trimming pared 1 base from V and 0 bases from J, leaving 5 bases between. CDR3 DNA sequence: TGTGCCAGCAGCTTAGATAGCAGCACAGATACGCAGTATTTT. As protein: CASSLDSSTDTQYF. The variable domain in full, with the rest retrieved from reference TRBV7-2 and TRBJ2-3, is GAGVSQSPSNKVTEKGKDVELRCDPISGHTALYWYRQSLGQGLEFLIYFQGNSAPDKSGLPSDRFSAERTGGSVSTLTIQRTQQEDSAVYLCASSLDSSTDTQYFGPGTRLTVL.

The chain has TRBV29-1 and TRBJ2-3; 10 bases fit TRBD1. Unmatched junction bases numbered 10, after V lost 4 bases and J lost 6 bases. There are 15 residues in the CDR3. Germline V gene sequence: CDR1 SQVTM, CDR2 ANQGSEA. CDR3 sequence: CSVALSGQGRDTQYF. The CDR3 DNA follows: TGCAGCGTTGCTTTATCGGGACAGGGGAGGGATACGCAGTATTTT.

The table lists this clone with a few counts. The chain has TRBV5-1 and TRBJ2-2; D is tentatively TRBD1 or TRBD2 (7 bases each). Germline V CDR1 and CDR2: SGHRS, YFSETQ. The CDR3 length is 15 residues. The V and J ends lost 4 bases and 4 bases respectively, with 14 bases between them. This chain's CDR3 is CASSLGQRGTGELFF. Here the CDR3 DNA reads TGCGCCAGCAGCCTGGGACAGCGGGGCACCGGGGAGCTGTTTTTT.

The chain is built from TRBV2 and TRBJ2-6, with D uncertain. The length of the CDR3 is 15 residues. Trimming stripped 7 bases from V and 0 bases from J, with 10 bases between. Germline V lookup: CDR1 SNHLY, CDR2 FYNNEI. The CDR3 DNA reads TGTGCCAGCAACATGGCTCCCTCTGGGGCCAACGTCCTGACTTTC. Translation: CASNMAPSGANVLTF.

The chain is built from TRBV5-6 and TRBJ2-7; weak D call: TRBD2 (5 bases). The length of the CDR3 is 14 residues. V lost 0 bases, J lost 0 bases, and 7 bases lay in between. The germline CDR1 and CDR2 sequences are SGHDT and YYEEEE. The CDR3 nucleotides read TGTGCCAGCAGCTTGGGGAGGAGCTCCTACGAGCAGTACGTC. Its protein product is CASSLGRSSYEQYV.

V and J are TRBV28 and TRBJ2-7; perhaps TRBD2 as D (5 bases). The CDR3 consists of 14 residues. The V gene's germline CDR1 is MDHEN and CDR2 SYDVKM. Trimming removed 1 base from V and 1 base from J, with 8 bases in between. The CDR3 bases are TGTGCCAGCAGTTTATCGGCGGGTTCCTACGAGCAGTACTTC. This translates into CASSLSAGSYEQYF.

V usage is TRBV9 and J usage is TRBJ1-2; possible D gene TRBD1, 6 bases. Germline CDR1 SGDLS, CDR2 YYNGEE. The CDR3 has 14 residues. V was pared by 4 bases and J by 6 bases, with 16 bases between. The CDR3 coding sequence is TGTGCCAGCAGCCCACCGGGGGGGGCTGATGGCTACACCTTC. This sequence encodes CASSPPGGADGYTF.

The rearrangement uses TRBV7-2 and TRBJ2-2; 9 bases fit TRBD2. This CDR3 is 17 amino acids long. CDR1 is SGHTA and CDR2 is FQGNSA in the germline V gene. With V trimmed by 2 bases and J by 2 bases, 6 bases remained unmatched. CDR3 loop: CASSLSSAGGNTGELFF. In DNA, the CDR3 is TGTGCCAGCAGCTTATCCTCAGCGGGGGGCAACACCGGGGAGCTGTTTTTT.

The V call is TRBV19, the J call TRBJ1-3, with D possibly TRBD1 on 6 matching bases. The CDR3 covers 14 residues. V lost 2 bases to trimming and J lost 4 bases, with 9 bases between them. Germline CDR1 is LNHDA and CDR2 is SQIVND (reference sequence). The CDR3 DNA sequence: TGTGCCAGTAGTATACAGGGGCCGGGAAACACCATATATTTT. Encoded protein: CASSIQGPGNTIYF.

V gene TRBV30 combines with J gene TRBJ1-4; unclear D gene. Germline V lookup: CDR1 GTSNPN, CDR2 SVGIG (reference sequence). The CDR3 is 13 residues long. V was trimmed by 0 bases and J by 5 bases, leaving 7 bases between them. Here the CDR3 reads CAWSVYGNEKLFF. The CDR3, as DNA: TGTGCCTGGAGTGTATACGGGAATGAAAAACTGTTTTTT. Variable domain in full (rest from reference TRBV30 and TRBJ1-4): SQTIHQWPATLVQPVGSPLSLECTVEGTSNPNLYWYRQAAGRGLQLLFYSVGIGQISSEVPQNLSASRPQDRQFILSSKKLLLSDSGFYLCAWSVYGNEKLFFGSGTQLSVL.

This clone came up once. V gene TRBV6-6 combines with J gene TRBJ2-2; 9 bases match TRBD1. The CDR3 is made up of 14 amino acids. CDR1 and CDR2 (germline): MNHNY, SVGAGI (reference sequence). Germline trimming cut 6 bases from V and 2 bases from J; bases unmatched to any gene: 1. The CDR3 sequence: CASRDRGNTGELFF. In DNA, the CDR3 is TGTGCCAGCAGGGACAGGGGTAACACCGGGGAGCTGTTTTTT.

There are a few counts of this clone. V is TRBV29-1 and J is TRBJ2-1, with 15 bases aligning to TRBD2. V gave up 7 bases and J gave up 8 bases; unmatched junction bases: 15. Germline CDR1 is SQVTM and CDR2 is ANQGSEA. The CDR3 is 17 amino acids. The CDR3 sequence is CSGTGLAGGTPWYEQFF. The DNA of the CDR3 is TGCAGCGGTACGGGACTAGCGGGGGGAACGCCTTGGTATGAGCAGTTCTTC.

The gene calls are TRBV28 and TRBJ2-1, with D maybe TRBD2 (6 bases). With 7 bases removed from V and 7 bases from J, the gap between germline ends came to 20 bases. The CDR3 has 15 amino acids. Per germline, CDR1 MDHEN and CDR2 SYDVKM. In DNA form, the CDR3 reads TGTGCCAGCATCGGTTCGGGGGAACGGAGGAATGAGCAGTTCTTC. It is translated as CASIGSGERRNEQFF.

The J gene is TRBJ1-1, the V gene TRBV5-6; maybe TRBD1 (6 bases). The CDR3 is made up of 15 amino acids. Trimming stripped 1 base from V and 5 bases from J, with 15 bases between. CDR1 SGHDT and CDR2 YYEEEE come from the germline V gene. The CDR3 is CASSLRGAQATEAFF. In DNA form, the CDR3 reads TGTGCCAGCAGCTTGCGGGGGGCGCAGGCTACTGAAGCTTTCTTT. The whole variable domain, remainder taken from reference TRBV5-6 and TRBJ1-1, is DAGVTQSPTHLIKTRGQQVTLRCSPKSGHDTVSWYQQALGQGPQFIFQYYEEEERQRGNFPDRFSGHQFPNYSSELNVNALLLGDSALYLCASSLRGAQATEAFFGQGTRLTVV.

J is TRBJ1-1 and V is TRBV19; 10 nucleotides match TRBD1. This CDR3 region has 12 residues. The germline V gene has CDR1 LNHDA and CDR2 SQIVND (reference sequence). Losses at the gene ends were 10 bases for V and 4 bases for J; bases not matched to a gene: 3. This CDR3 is CATRTGGTEAFF. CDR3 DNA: TGTGCCACCCGGACAGGGGGCACTGAAGCTTTCTTT. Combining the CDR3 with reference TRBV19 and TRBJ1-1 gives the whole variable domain DGGITQSPKYLFRKEGQNVTLSCEQNLNHDAMYWYRQDPGQGLRLIYYSQIVNDFQKGDIAEGYSVSREKKESFPLTVTSAQKNPTAFYLCATRTGGTEAFFGQGTRLTVV.

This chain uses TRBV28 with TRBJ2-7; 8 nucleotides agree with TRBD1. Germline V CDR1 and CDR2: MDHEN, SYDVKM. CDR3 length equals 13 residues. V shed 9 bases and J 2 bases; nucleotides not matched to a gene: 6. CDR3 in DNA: TGTGCCAGTACCGACAGGGGTACCTACGAGCAGTACTTC. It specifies CASTDRGTYEQYF. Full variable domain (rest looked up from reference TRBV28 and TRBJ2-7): DVKVTQSSRYLVKRTGEKVFLECVQDMDHENMFWYRQDPGLGLRLIYFSYDVKMKEKGDIPEGYSVSREKKERFSLILESASTNQTSMYLCASTDRGTYEQYFGPGTRLTVT.